This T cell receptor (beta chain) came from a study of memory CD4+ T cells and cytomegalovirus serostatus (dated by TCRdb to between 2017 and 2020). Notes on the research overall: The cohort included about 33 healthy adults from Belgium, of whom 9 were CMV seropositive and 24 were CMV seronegative. To replicate a published TCR-based CMV serostatus classifier, the researchers sequenced the CD4+ memory TCRbeta repertoires of a Belgian cohort whose cytomegalovirus serostatus was known. Beyond this particular receptor, the publication reports: CMV serostatus prediction reached a median bootstrapped AUC of 0.95 with the original framework and over 0.8 with a US-trained random forest. Only CD4+CD45RO+ memory cells were sequenced, unlike the original study, which covered naive and memory CD4+ and CD8+ populations. The original-framework classifier achieved a median bootstrapped AUC of approximately 0.96 with a 95% CI of 0.76-1.00 on the Belgian cohort. Among the 160 or so previously reported CMV-associated TCRbeta sequences, 65 to 85 showed up in the CD4+ memory repertoires, with each one found in between one and five individuals. The results were interpreted as suggesting that the CMV-associated TCR signature is mostly present in the CD4+ memory repertoire.

CDR1 SNHLY and CDR2 FYNNEI are derived from the germline V gene. Trimming removed 4 bases from V and 1 base from J, leaving 12 bases between the germline ends. Inclusive of the bounding cysteine and phenylalanine, the CDR3 is 15 residues long. CDR3 DNA only is kept here, 45 bases in frame from base 1. The Quick-DNA Microprep Kit was used to extract genomic DNA from the sorted cells. Amplification of TCRbeta DNA was done with the immunoSEQ hsTCRbeta kit, following the protocol from the manufacturer. An Illumina MiSeq instrument was used to sequence the TCRbeta libraries. As for the authors' bioinformatics: Once out-of-frame sequences had been removed, a few million distinct TCRbeta sequences were left, which works out to an average of approximately 61,000 per individual. Each individual was scored using the number of 160 or so previously reported CMV-associated TCRbeta sequences that the individual carried and the total number of productive distinct TCRbeta sequences. A beta-binomial model was reimplemented in Python, and scikit-learn random forests with default parameters were trained on US cohort data. Classifier performance on the Belgian cohort was summarized as median AUC with percentile confidence intervals over 10,000 bootstrap iterations. TCRdb's version of the immuneACCESS table is confined to in-frame rearrangements and falls short of the full clone set. An unresolved V gene accounts for under half of the shortfall where checked; the remainder is of unknown origin. V, J and clone size are those of that table, while D and trimming were read from the DNA. The sample yields under 80,000 clones; approximately 78% were counted once. Approximately 2.4% of the sample rests with the top ten.

Single viable CD3+CD4+CD8-CD45RO+ cells were sorted as memory CD4+ T cells on a FACSAria II. CMV serostatus was assessed using a Roche Elecsys assay, by which serum IgG against CMV pp150, pp28, p38 and p52 was detected. After thawing, total CD4+ T cells were enriched by positive selection with CD4 magnetic microbeads. Samples originated from another study that specifically interrogated the CD4+ T cell memory repertoire. Following standard operating procedures, peripheral blood mononuclear cells were isolated and cryopreserved, while serum was kept at -80 degrees C. Staining used CD3-PerCP (BW264/56), CD4-APC (RPA-T4), CD45RO-PE (UCHT1) and CD8-Pacific Orange (3B5) antibodies, with Sytox blue excluding non-viable cells. About this clone: Which antigen it targets is not known. Base qualities were left out, and no much larger clone turns up one base away.

The receptor was isolated from an adult in good health and CMV-seropositive. Recombination connected TRBV2 to TRBJ2-3; no confident D gene assignment can be made. Sequences were obtained from memory CD4+ T cells from blood. The CDR3 reads CASSVEAEGTDTQYF. The DNA reads as follows: TGTGCCAGCAGTGTAGAGGCGGAAGGCACAGATACGCAGTATTTT.